The rows below give T cell receptor beta chains drawn from one sample of a study of beta chain features in type 1 diabetes. Method: immunoSEQ multiplex PCR; TCRdb's copy keeps in-frame clones and lacks some. The sample lists fewer than 350,000 clones, around 19% occurring once. The sequenced sample was naive CD4+ T cells from blood. The origin of the receptors is a woman younger than 30 in good health. Both conserved end residues are part of each CDR3. A D gene is named only where the DNA matches it firmly. Clone size is shown for a subset of rows, as once, few, many or a class of expanded clone.

D	size	V	J	length	CDR3	DNA
-	few	TRBV9	TRBJ1-2	15	CASSVATRAPFGYTF	TGTGCCAGCAGCGTAGCCACCAGGGCACCGTTCGGCTACACCTTC
-	few	TRBV30	TRBJ2-1	14	CAWSSGSTYNEQFF	TGTGCCTGGAGTAGCGGGTCGACCTACAATGAGCAGTTCTTC
-	-	TRBV7-9	TRBJ2-5	14	CASSLVAGAWTQYF	TGTGCCAGCAGCTTAGTCGCTGGGGCCTGGACCCAGTACTTC
-	-	TRBV7-2	TRBJ1-1	14	CASSFQRQNTEAFF	TGTGCCAGCAGCTTTCAGCGGCAGAACACTGAAGCTTTCTTT
-	-	TRBV5-4	TRBJ2-1	12	CASSLLGIEQFF	TGTGCCAGCAGCTTGCTAGGAATTGAGCAGTTCTTC
TRBD2	few	TRBV5-6	TRBJ2-5	15	CASSRSSGAQETQYF	TGTGCCAGCTCGCGCTCTAGCGGGGCTCAAGAGACCCAGTACTTC
TRBD2	-	TRBV23-1	TRBJ2-3	20	CASSHHVRCGGTTGADTQYF	TGCGCCAGCAGTCATCATGTCCGATGCGGGGGGACCACTGGAGCAGATACGCAGTATTTT
TRBD2	few	TRBV5-1	TRBJ2-2	14	CASRPGLVTGELFF	TGCGCCAGTCGACCGGGACTAGTCACCGGGGAGCTGTTTTTT
-	-	TRBV25-1	TRBJ1-6	14	CASSDTLINSPLHF	TGTGCCAGCAGTGACACCCTAATTAATTCACCCCTCCACTTT
TRBD1	-	TRBV2	TRBJ1-5	15	CASRTGTGVDQPQHF	TGTGCCAGCAGGACCGGGACAGGGGTGGATCAGCCCCAGCATTTT
TRBD2	-	TRBV30	TRBJ2-3	14	CAWSVLAGVDTQYF	TGTGCCTGGAGTGTACTAGCGGGGGTAGATACGCAGTATTTT
-	few	TRBV5-1	TRBJ1-1	15	CASSVLGGRDTEAFF	TGCGCCAGCAGTGTGTTGGGAGGGAGGGACACTGAAGCTTTCTTT
TRBD2	-	TRBV9	TRBJ2-1	19	CASSFRTRTSGSSYNEQFF	TGTGCCAGCAGCTTCCGGACCCGGACTAGCGGGAGTAGCTACAATGAGCAGTTCTTC
TRBD2	few	TRBV30	TRBJ2-7	15	CAWSVIAGGLSEQYF	TGTGCCTGGAGTGTAATAGCGGGAGGGCTTAGCGAGCAGTACTTC
-	-	TRBV7-8	TRBJ1-1	11	CASSLAQQAFF	TGTGCCAGCAGCTTAGCACAGCAAGCTTTCTTT
-	-	TRBV23-1	TRBJ1-1	19	CASSQPPRGGHGLNTEAFF	TGCGCCAGCAGTCAACCCCCCCGCGGGGGCCACGGTCTGAACACTGAAGCTTTCTTT
-	-	TRBV4-2	TRBJ1-2	13	CASSPGETEGYTF	TGTGCCAGCAGCCCGGGAGAAACGGAGGGCTACACCTTC
-	few	TRBV6-5	TRBJ2-3	14	CASSFSRFGDTQYF	TGTGCCAGCAGTTTCTCAAGATTCGGAGATACGCAGTATTTT
-	few	TRBV20-1	TRBJ2-5	11	CSARNGETQYF	TGCAGTGCTAGAAACGGGGAGACCCAGTACTTC
-	-	TRBV19	TRBJ1-1	13	CATGSKMNTEAFF	TGTGCCACCGGGTCAAAAATGAACACTGAAGCTTTCTTT
TRBD2	few	TRBV5-4	TRBJ2-3	18	CASSRGLAGGPSTDTQYF	TGTGCCAGCAGCAGGGGACTAGCGGGGGGGCCGAGCACAGATACGCAGTATTTT
-	few	TRBV11-3	TRBJ2-7	11	CASSLGLEQYF	TGTGCCAGCAGCCTCGGACTCGAGCAGTACTTC
-	few	TRBV7-2	TRBJ2-5	12	CASSAQGETQYF	TGTGCCAGCAGCGCTCAGGGGGAGACCCAGTACTTC
-	-	TRBV11-2	TRBJ2-1	15	CASSPQGVVDNEQFF	TGTGCCAGCAGCCCCCAAGGGGTTGTGGACAATGAGCAGTTCTTC
-	-	TRBV7-9	TRBJ2-7	11	CASSPVGEQYF	TGTGCCAGCAGCCCGGTCGGGGAGCAGTACTTC
TRBD2	-	TRBV27	TRBJ2-1	17	CASSDSAGGSSSNEQFF	TGTGCCAGCAGTGATAGCGCCGGCGGGAGTTCCTCCAATGAGCAGTTCTTC
TRBD1	few	TRBV5-1	TRBJ1-2	13	CASSPTGGYGYTF	TGCGCCAGCAGCCCGACAGGGGGTTATGGCTACACCTTC
TRBD2	few	TRBV5-1	TRBJ2-1	14	CASSLGGGYNEQFF	TGCGCCAGCAGCTTGGGCGGGGGGTACAATGAGCAGTTCTTC
-	few	TRBV25-1	TRBJ1-1	13	CASSDLVTTEAFF	TGTGCCAGCAGTGACTTAGTTACCACTGAAGCTTTCTTT
TRBD2	-	TRBV11-2	TRBJ2-2	17	CASRSLAGGLSPGELFF	TGTGCCAGCAGGTCACTAGCGGGGGGTCTTTCGCCCGGGGAGCTGTTTTTT
-	few	TRBV11-3	TRBJ2-7	14	CASSLGVSSYEQYF	TGTGCCAGCAGCTTAGGCGTGAGCTCCTACGAGCAGTACTTC
-	few	TRBV29-1	TRBJ2-7	15	CSVVSSAGSSSEGYF	TGCAGCGTTGTTTCGTCGGCAGGTTCTTCTTCCGAGGGGTACTTC
-	-	TRBV7-9	TRBJ1-2	12	CASNTGYDGYTF	TGTGCCAGCAACACAGGGTACGATGGCTACACCTTC
-	-	TRBV9	TRBJ2-5	14	CASSVGGQQETQYF	TGTGCCAGCAGCGTAGGGGGGCAACAAGAGACCCAGTACTTC
-	few	TRBV19	TRBJ2-7	11	CASSIGEEQYF	TGTGCCAGTAGTATAGGGGAGGAGCAGTACTTC
-	-	TRBV9	TRBJ1-5	14	CASSGPLEGQPQHF	TGTGCCAGCAGCGGACCCCTCGAGGGTCAGCCCCAGCATTTT
TRBD1	-	TRBV2	TRBJ2-5	13	CASSWDSQETQYF	TGTGCCAGCAGTTGGGACAGCCAAGAGACCCAGTACTTC
TRBD1	few	TRBV7-9	TRBJ1-4	15	CASSRDSSFTGELFF	TGTGCCAGCAGTCGGGACAGTTCCTTCACTGGGGAACTGTTTTTT
-	-	TRBV5-1	TRBJ2-1	15	CASSEGQSSYNEQFF	TGCGCCAGCAGTGAGGGTCAAAGCTCCTACAATGAGCAGTTCTTC
TRBD1	few	TRBV2	TRBJ2-7	14	CASRETGAPAKQYF	TGTGCCAGCAGGGAAACAGGGGCACCGGCGAAGCAGTACTTC
-	few	TRBV6-5	TRBJ2-1	10	CASGDTLKFF	TGTGCCAGCGGGGACACCCTCAAGTTCTTC
-	-	TRBV5-1	TRBJ2-1	14	CASSQGGGVNEQFF	TGCGCCAGCAGTCAGGGTGGTGGGGTCAATGAGCAGTTCTTC